This T cell receptor (beta chain) emerged from a study of OX40 agonist ivuxolimab in advanced cancers. This CDR3 contains 18 residues. V was trimmed by 0 bases and J by 9 bases, leaving 24 bases between them. Germline CDR1 reads LGHNA; CDR2 reads YNFKEQ. Assay: immunoSEQ multiplex PCR; the TCRdb copy retains only in-frame clones and omits some. The sample has around 60,000 clones; 88% are singletons. The J gene is TRBJ2-1, the V gene TRBV4-2; the D gene could be TRBD1 or TRBD2 (6 bases each). The sequence derives from an adult with an advanced solid tumor such as melanoma, head and neck, liver or kidney cancer. The source was CD4+ or CD8+ T cells sorted from blood, collected in a trial of the OX40 agonist ivuxolimab. This CDR3 is CASSQDPLGGGRFSEQFF. The CDR3 DNA reads TGTGCCAGCAGCCAAGATCCCTTAGGAGGGGGTCGGTTTAGTGAGCAGTTCTTC.